This TCR beta chain was profiled in a study of T cell changes during pregnancy in multiple sclerosis. Sequencing was performed with immunoSEQ multiplex PCR; in TCRdb, only in-frame clones are kept and a portion is missing. The sample shows about 76,000 clones, roughly 92% of them seen only once. Notes on this clone: Other DNA sequences within the sample encode an identical CDR3.

The germline V gene has CDR1 SGHRS and CDR2 YFSETQ. Unmatched junction bases numbered 3, after V lost 3 bases and J lost 2 bases. The CDR3 has 14 amino acids. The sequences come from peripheral blood, collected after pregnancy. The V and J genes are TRBV5-1 and TRBJ2-7; 9 bases agree with TRBD1. The sequence came from a female donor in good health, enrolled as a control in a pregnancy study. The CDR3 loop reads CASSSGQGTYEQYF. CDR3 bases: TGCGCCAGCAGCTCGGGACAGGGAACCTACGAGCAGTACTTC.